The sequence of this T cell receptor beta chain was determined in a study of cytomegalovirus exposure and HLA in healthy donors. Study conclusions and caveats: Follow-up analysis seemed to connect common viral pathogens with several of the most significant clusters identified.

The CDR3 has 17 residues. The V and J ends lost 3 bases and 3 bases respectively, with 21 bases between them. Germline V gene lookup returns CDR1 GTSNPN and CDR2 SVGIG (reference sequence). Of note for this clone: Its antigen is not known.

The PCR used 60 Vbeta and 13 Jbeta primers. The table came from immunoSEQ multiplex PCR; TCRdb's copy has only in-frame clones and leaves some out. This sample's table reports about 200,000 clones. The sequenced material came from PBMCs. V gene TRBV30 combines with J gene TRBJ1-3; D gene uncertain. This clonotype was obtained from a man aged 30 to 39 in good health and CMV-seronegative. The CDR3 loop reads CAWSNLRAGSFGNTIYF. The CDR3 nucleotides read TGTGCCTGGAGCAACCTGCGGGCAGGATCCTTTGGAAACACCATATATTTT.